The sequence of this T cell receptor beta chain was determined in a study of regulatory T cells in long-lasting Graves disease. This clonotype showed up just a few times. In building TCR beta libraries, iRepertoire HTBI primers were used together with Arm-PCR of CDR3 regions. TCRdb reprocessed the multiplex PCR reads with MiXCR, giving one entry per CDR3 protein. The sample includes approximately 400,000 distinct CDR3 sequences, about 15% of them seen just once. Time point given: newly diagnosed GD, antithyroid drugs for less than 3 months. The TCR library used RNA extracted from PBMCs. V was trimmed by 2 bases and J by 2 bases, leaving 13 bases between them. The CDR3 extends over 14 amino acids. The germline gives CDR1 GTSNPN, CDR2 SVGIG (reference sequence). Separately, the same data were catalogued under a study of T cells in Graves' hyperthyroidism and ophthalmopathy.

The genes are TRBV30 and TRBJ2-7; D ambiguous. This receptor was obtained from a woman aged 35 to 49 with Graves disease. This sample comprised peripheral blood mononuclear cells (PBMCs), obtained at new diagnosis, from a patient treated with antithyroid drugs. Here the CDR3 DNA reads TGTGCCTGGAGTCCGTTAACTGTTGCCTACGAGCAGTACTTC. It specifies CAWSPLTVAYEQYF.